The present T cell receptor beta chain was sequenced within a study of blood T cell repertoires in COVID-19. Across the study: Acute and convalescent COVID-19 samples came from the United States, Italy and Spain. T cells, B-cell-depleted T cells, or PBMCs provided the cDNA or gDNA that served as material.

V lost 5 bases to trimming and J lost 2 bases, with 7 bases between them. This CDR3 contains 12 residues. The germline gives CDR1 SNHLY, CDR2 FYNNEI. Source study methods: Amplifying reference gene primers gave estimates of nucleated cell counts. TCRdb keeps only in-frame clones here, not all; method: immunoSEQ multiplex PCR. V and J calls and clone size are as listed in that table; D and trimming were resolved from the DNA. The sample includes 300,000 or so clones, around 90% of them seen just once. The receptor comes from a man aged 50 to 60 with active or convalescent COVID-19. The rearrangement links TRBV2 to TRBJ2-7; no reliable D call. The sequenced material came from peripheral blood. CDR3 coding DNA: TGTGCCAGCAGTTATACACCCTACGAGCAGTACTTC. Its translation: CASSYTPYEQYF.